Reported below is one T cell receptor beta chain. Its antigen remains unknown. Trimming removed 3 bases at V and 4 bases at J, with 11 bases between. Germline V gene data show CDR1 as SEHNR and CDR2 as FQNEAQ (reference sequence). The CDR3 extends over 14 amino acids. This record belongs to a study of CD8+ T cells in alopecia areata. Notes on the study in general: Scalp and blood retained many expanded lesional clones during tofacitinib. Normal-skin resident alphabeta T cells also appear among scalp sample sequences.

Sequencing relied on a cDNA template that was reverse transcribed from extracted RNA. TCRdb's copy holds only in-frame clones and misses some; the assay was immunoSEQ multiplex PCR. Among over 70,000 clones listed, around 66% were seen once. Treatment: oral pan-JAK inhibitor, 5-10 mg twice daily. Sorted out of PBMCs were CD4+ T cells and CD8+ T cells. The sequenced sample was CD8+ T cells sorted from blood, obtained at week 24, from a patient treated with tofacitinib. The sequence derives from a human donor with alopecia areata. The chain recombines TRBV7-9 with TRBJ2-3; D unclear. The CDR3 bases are TGTGCCAGCAGCTTCAGTCAGGACCCAGATACGCAGTATTTT. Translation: CASSFSQDPDTQYF.